This passage covers 5 T cell receptor beta chains from one sample sequenced in a study of identical twins. TCRdb re-called the 5' RACE reads through MiXCR, storing one row per CDR3 protein. This sample has about 490,000 distinct CDR3 sequences, with over 12% found just once. Separately, the same data were catalogued under a study of yellow fever vaccine responses in identical twins.

Sequenced sample: CD4+ T cells sorted from blood. These receptors all stem from a woman aged 18-35 years in good health.

The gene calls are TRBV2 and TRBJ2-1; 10 bases align to TRBD1. V gave up 4 bases and J gave up 3 bases; unmatched junction bases: 6. From germline, CDR1 is SNHLY and CDR2 FYNNEI. The length of the CDR3 is 16 residues. CDR3 loop: CASSGGTGANYNEQFF. CDR3 bases: TGTGCCAGCAGTGGAGGGACAGGGGCGAACTACAATGAGCAGTTCTTC.

This clonotype was seen a handful of times. The rearrangement uses TRBV29-1 and TRBJ2-6, with 7 positions matching TRBD1. Germline V gives CDR1 SQVTM, CDR2 ANQGSEA. The junction had 12 bases not matched to a gene; V was cut back by 4 bases and J by 0 bases. The CDR3 length is 18 residues. CDR3 loop: CSVGGQENSNSGANVLTF. The CDR3 nucleotides read TGCAGCGTTGGAGGACAGGAGAACTCCAACTCTGGGGCCAACGTCCTGACTTTC.

The V gene is TRBV25-1, the J gene TRBJ2-7, with a possible D match to TRBD1 (5 bases). Germline V lookup: CDR1 MGHDK, CDR2 SYGVNS. The V end was cut by 6 bases, the J end by 1 base, with 13 bases between. The CDR3 sequence is 14 residues long. The CDR3: CASSRDRLSYEQYF. The DNA of the CDR3 is TGTGCCAGCAGCCGCGACAGACTTTCCTACGAGCAGTACTTC.

This clonotype has just a few counts. Written as DNA, the CDR3 is TGTGCCAGCAGCTTAATAGGTGCGGGATGGTCGACCGGGGAGCTGTTTTTT. Encoded protein: CASSLIGAGWSTGELFF. The chain links TRBV7-3 to TRBJ2-2, with D possibly TRBD2 on 6 matching bases. V was trimmed by 1 base and J by 5 bases, leaving 17 bases between them. The CDR3 has 17 residues. Germline CDR1 reads SGHTA; CDR2 reads FQGTGA.

A few counts support this clonotype. DNA of the CDR3: TGTGCCAGCAGTCAAGGAGAAGTCACCCTCTCCAATGAGCAGTTCTTC. This translates into CASSQGEVTLSNEQFF. The chain combines TRBV11-1 with TRBJ2-1; no firm D call. The V gene's germline CDR1 is SGHAT and CDR2 FQDESV (reference sequence). The CDR3 covers 16 residues. V was clipped by 6 bases and J by 6 bases, with 21 bases between them.